This TCR beta chain came from a study of blood T cell repertoires in COVID-19 (TCRdb year 2020). For the wider study: Samples covering the acute and convalescent phases of COVID-19 were provided by collaborators in the United States, Italy and Spain. The material from the prospective study consisted of cDNA or gDNA derived from T cells, B-cell-depleted T cells, or PBMCs. Subjects who had been exposed to COVID-19, were actively infected with it, or had recovered from it provided the deeply sampled blood TCRbeta repertoires that made up the dataset. The repertoires were made available in a free public database intended to serve as a resource for research on the immune response to SARS-CoV-2. The samples were drawn from the first 160 participants of the ongoing ImmuneRACE study and from some 1,300 subjects provided by 6 global collaborators. The sample metadata nearly always contained a de-identified subject ID, COVID-19 status, age in years and sex. Where available, HLA class I and class II types were obtained from metadata supplied by the sample provider rather than from assay-based typing. Findings and caveats that apply to the study as a whole: Clinical and demographic metadata were provided uncurated, with the amount varying by source and participant.

The immunoSEQ Assay, a bias-controlled multiplex PCR, was used to amplify TCRbeta CDR3 regions from genomic DNA. Regarding the original processing steps: Within the assay, amplification of reference gene primers was used to estimate how many nucleated cells each sample contained. Sequence reads were collapsed and filtered to measure the absolute abundance of every unique TCRbeta CDR3 rearrangement. For each sample, productive Simpson clonality was calculated by taking the square root of Simpson's diversity index across productive rearrangements. TCRdb mirrors the immuneACCESS table, restricted to in-frame sequences. Some clones are absent from its copies; in checked studies, under half trace to an unresolved V gene, and the reason for the others is unknown. D and trimming come from the DNA, and the V and J calls and clone size come from that table. This sample is represented by more than 120,000 clones; 70% to 90% of them were singletons. Roughly 2.6% of the sample lies in the top ten.

Each collaborating institution followed its own protocols to collect whole blood in K2EDTA tubes. For TCRbeta analysis, collaborator samples were shipped as frozen whole blood, as isolated PBMCs, or as DNA extracted from either sample type. Germline trimming amounts to 3 bases on V and 3 bases on J, with 7 as the count of junction bases outside the gene matches. CDR1 is given as SGHAT and CDR2 as FQNNGV, both from the germline V gene. Including the terminal cysteine and phenylalanine, the CDR3 comprises 16 residues. The retained sequence is limited to the CDR3, 48 bases, with the frame set at the first base. On this clone: This clone's antigen is unknown. No per-base quality is available; no much larger clone lies one base away.

The sequenced material came from peripheral blood. The sequence is built from TRBV11-2 and TRBJ2-5, with 10 junctional bases fitting TRBD2. The source of this sequence is a human donor with acute or convalescent COVID-19. The donor label of this sample is uncertain. The CDR3 reads as follows: CASSFFFLAGEETQYF. The nucleotide sequence reads TGTGCCAGCAGCTTTTTCTTCCTAGCGGGAGAAGAGACCCAGTACTTC.